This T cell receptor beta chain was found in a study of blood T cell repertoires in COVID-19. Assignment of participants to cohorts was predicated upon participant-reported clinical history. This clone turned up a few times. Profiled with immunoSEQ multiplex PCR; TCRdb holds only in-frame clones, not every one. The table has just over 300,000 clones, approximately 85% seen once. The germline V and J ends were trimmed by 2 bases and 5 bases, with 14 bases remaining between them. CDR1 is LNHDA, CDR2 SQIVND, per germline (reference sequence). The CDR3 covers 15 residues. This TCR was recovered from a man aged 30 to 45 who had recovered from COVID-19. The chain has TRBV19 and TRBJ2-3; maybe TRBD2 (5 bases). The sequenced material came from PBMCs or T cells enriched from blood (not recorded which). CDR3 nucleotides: TGTGCCAGTAGTATACCTTGGAACGGAGGAGATACGCAGTATTTT. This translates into CASSIPWNGGDTQYF.